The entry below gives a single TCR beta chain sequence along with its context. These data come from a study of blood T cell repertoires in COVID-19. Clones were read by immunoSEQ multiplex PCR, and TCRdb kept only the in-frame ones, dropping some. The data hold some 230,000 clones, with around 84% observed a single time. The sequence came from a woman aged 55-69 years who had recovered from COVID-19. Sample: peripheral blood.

The CDR3 spells CASSPTGMDVYEQYF. CDR3 DNA: TGTGCCAGCAGCCCGACAGGGATGGATGTCTACGAGCAGTACTTC. V gene TRBV7-9 combines with J gene TRBJ2-7; 7 positions agree with TRBD1. The CDR3 sequence is 15 residues long. Germline assignment: CDR1 SEHNR and CDR2 FQNEAQ (reference sequence). V was clipped by 5 bases and J by 3 bases; unmatched bases: 10. The full variable domain, completed using reference TRBV7-9 and TRBJ2-7, is DTGVSQNPRHKITKRGQNVTFRCDPISEHNRLYWYRQTLGQGPEFLTYFQNEAQLEKSRLLSDRFSAERPKGSFSTLEIQRTEQGDSAMYLCASSPTGMDVYEQYFGPGTRLTVT.